This T cell receptor (beta chain) is from a study of blood T cell repertoires in COVID-19. Overall study context: Material from acute and convalescent COVID-19 was sourced from the United States, Italy and Spain. The analysed material was cDNA or gDNA that came from T cells, B-cell-depleted T cells, or PBMCs.

Sequencing used immunoSEQ multiplex PCR; TCRdb keeps in-frame clones, though not all of them. The sample lists 250,000 to 400,000 clones; about nine tenths were seen once. Sequencing was carried out using peripheral blood. This clonotype originated in a young woman with COVID-19, enrolled during active disease.

The CDR3 nucleotides are TGTGCCAGCTCACCTAACAGGGGGGCCGTAGGTCAGCCCCAGCATTTT. As protein: CASSPNRGAVGQPQHF. The rearrangement links TRBV18 to TRBJ1-5, with 8 positions matching TRBD1. V dropped 3 bases and J dropped 6; count of bases not matched to a gene: 10. This CDR3 is built from 16 residues. Germline V lookup: CDR1 KGHSH, CDR2 LQKENI.